Given below is one T cell receptor beta chain in context. Its matching antigen is unknown. The data were obtained in a study of Graves' ophthalmopathy and Graves' hyperthyroidism. Study-wide results and caveats: The majority of expanded thyroid clonotypes above 0.001 frequency also occurred in blood.

Amplifying from RNA transcripts, the study obtained TCR beta CDR3 regions. The authors performed first-round RT-PCR with HTBI primers and then a second-round multiplex PCR. One entry per CDR3 protein results from TCRdb running MiXCR on the multiplex PCR reads. The sample yields almost 400,000 distinct CDR3 sequences, around 18% seen once. CDR1 and CDR2 (germline): SNHLY, FYNNEI. This CDR3 comprises 15 residues. The V and J ends lost 6 bases and 8 bases respectively, with 20 bases between them. Clinical symptoms and serum thyroxine were used for diagnosis; TRAb, thyroid ultrasound and orbital computed tomography were also relied on.

The sequenced sample consisted of peripheral blood. This chain joins TRBV2 and TRBJ1-5; D is possibly TRBD1 (5 bases). The receptor comes from a woman aged 18-29 years with Graves' ophthalmopathy. CDR3 amino acids: CASRKWDAVEEPQHF. Here the CDR3 DNA reads TGTGCCAGCAGGAAGTGGGACGCAGTGGAGGAGCCCCAGCATTTT.